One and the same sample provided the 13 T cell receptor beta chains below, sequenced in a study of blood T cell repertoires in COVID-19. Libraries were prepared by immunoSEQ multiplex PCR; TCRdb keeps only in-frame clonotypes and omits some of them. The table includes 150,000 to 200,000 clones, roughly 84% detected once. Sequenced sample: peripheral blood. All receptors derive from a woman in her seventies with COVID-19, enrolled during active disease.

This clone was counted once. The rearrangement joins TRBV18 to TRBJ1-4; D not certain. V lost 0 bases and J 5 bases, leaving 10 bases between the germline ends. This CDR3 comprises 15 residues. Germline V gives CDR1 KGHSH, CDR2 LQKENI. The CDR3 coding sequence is TGTGCCAGCTCACCACCCCAGGAACGAAATGAAAAACTGTTTTTT. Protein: CASSPPQERNEKLFF.

The CDR3 DNA reads as TGTGCCAGCTCACCGGGACTGACTAACAGCGAGCAGTTCTTC. Translated: CASSPGLTNSEQFF. The chain links TRBV18 to TRBJ2-1; TRBD2 is a possible D gene (6 bases). Germline CDR1 reads KGHSH; CDR2 reads LQKENI. This CDR3 has 14 residues. Trimming removed 3 bases from V and 10 bases from J, with 16 bases in between.

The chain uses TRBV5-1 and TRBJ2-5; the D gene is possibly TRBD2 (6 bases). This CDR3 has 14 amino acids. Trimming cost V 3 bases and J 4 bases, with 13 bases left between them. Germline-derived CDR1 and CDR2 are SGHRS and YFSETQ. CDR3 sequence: CASSSAGSTETQYF. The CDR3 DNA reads TGCGCCAGCAGCTCAGCGGGTTCGACAGAGACCCAGTACTTC.

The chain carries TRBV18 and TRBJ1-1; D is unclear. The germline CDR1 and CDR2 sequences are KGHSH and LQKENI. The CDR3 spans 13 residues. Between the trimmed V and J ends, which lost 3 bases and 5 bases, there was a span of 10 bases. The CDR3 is CASSPTRGTEAFF. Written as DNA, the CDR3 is TGTGCCAGCTCACCTACGAGAGGAACTGAAGCTTTCTTT. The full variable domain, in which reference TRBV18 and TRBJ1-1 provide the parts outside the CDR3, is NAGVMQNPRHLVRRRGQEARLRCSPMKGHSHVYWYRQLPEEGLKFMVYLQKENIIDESGMPKERFSAEFPKEGPSILRIQQVVRGDSAAYFCASSPTRGTEAFFGQGTRLTVV.

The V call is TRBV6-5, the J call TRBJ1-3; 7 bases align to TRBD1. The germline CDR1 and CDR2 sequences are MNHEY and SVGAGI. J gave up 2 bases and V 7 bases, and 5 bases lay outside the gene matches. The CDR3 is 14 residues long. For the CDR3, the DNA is TGTGCCAGCACTAAACAGGGGCCTGGAAACACCATATATTTT. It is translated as CASTKQGPGNTIYF.

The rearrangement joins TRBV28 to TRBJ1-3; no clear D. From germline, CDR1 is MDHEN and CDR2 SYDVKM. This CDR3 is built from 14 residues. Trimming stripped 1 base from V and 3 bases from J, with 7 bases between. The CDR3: CASSLSGFGNTIYF. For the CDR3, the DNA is TGTGCCAGCAGTTTATCGGGTTTTGGAAACACCATATATTTT.

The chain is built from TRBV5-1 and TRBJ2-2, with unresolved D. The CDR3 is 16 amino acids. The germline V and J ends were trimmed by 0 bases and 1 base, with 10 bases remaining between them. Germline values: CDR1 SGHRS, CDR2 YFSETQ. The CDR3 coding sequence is TGCGCCAGCAGCTTGGACCCGGCGGAGAACACCGGGGAGCTGTTTTTT. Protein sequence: CASSLDPAENTGELFF.

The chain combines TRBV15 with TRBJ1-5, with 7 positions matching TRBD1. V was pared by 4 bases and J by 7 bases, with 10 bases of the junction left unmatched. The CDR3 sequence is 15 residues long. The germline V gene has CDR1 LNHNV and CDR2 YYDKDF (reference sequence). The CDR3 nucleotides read TGTGCCACCAGCACAAGACAGGGTTACGACCAGCCCCAGCATTTT. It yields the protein CATSTRQGYDQPQHF. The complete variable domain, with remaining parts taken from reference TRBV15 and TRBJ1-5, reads DAMVIQNPRYQVTQFGKPVTLSCSQTLNHNVMYWYQQKSSQAPKLLFHYYDKDFNNEADTPDNFQSRRPNTSFCFLDIRSPGLGDTAMYLCATSTRQGYDQPQHFGDGTRLSIL.

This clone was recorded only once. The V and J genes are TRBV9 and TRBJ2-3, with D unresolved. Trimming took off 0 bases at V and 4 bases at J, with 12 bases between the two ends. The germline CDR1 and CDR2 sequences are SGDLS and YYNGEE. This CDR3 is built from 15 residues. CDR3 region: CASSVALAVADTQYF. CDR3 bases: TGTGCCAGCAGCGTAGCATTAGCCGTGGCAGATACGCAGTATTTT.

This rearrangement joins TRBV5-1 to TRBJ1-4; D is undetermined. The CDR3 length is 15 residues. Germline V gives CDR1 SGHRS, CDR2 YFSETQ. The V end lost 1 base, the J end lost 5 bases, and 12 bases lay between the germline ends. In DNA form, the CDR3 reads TGCGCCAGCAGCTTGCAAGGCACGGGGAATGAAAAACTGTTTTTT. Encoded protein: CASSLQGTGNEKLFF.

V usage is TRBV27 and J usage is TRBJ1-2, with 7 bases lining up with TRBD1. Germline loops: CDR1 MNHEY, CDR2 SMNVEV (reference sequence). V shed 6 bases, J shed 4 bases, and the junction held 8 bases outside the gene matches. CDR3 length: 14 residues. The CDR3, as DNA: TGTGCCAGCAGCCCATCGACAGGGTTCTATGGCTACACCTTC. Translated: CASSPSTGFYGYTF.

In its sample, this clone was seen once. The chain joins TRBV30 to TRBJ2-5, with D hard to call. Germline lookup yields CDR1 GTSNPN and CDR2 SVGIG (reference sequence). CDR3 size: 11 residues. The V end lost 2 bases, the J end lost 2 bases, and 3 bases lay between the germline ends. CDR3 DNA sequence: TGTGCCTGGAGTTCTCAAGAGACCCAGTACTTC. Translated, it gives CAWSSQETQYF.

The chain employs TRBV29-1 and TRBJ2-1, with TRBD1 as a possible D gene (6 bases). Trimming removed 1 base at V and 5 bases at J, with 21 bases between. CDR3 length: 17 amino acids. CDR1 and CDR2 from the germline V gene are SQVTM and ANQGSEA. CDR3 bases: TGCAGCGTTGAAGTAGGGGGTTTTTATCCAGGAAACAATGAGCAGTTCTTC. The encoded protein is CSVEVGGFYPGNNEQFF.